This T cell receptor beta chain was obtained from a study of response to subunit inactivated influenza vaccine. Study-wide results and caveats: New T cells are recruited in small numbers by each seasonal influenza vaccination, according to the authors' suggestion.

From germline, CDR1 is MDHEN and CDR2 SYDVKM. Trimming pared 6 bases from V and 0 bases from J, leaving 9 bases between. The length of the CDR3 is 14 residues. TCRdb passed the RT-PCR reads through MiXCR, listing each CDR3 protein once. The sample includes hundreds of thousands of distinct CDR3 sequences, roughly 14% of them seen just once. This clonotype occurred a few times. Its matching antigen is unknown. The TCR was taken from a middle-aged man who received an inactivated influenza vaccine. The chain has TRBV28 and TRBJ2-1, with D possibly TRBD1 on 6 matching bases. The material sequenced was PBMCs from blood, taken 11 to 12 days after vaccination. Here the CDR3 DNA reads TGTGCCAGCAGAAGGGGGAGCTCCTACAATGAGCAGTTCTTC. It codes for CASRRGSSYNEQFF. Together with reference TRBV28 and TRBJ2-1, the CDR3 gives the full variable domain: DVKVTQSSRYLVKRTGEKVFLECVQDMDHENMFWYRQDPGLGLRLIYFSYDVKMKEKGDIPEGYSVSREKKERFSLILESASTNQTSMYLCASRRGSSYNEQFFGPGTRLTVL.